This T cell receptor (beta chain) appears in the sequencing data of a study of shared clonotypes between healthy human individuals (dated by TCRdb to about 2020). Describing the broader study: Three men and two women, aged 18 to 49 years, made up the cohort. For each donor, CD4 naive and CD4 memory were each run on three plates, CD8 naive on two plates, and CD8 memory on one plate. To estimate repertoire size and how much clonotypes are shared between individuals, the study performed deep sequencing of blood TCR repertoires from a handful of healthy adults. Per donor, leukapheresis produced somewhere between about 0.85 and 10 billion PBMCs. To increase sequencing depth and limit assay-specific biases, different laboratories used diverse techniques to prepare libraries and sequence TCR repertoires.

Study-wide conclusions, independent of this receptor: Even with the large sequencing depth, rarefaction of the sorted-subset datasets indicated that sequencing was incomplete. Compared with non-shared clonotypes, clonotypes shared by all four sorted-subset donors had higher generation probabilities. Naive subsets generally had larger estimated clonotype richness than memory subsets. Pairwise subsampling led to the expectation that sequencing depth would affect the degree of clonotype sharing among donors. Approximately 5% of naive CD4, 3.5% of naive CD8, about 2.4% of memory CD4, and 0.35% to 0.4% of memory CD8 clonotypes were shared across four donors. Sampling was restricted to blood, and TCR repertoires in tissues likely differ from the TCR repertoires found in blood. The genetic and exposure-history diversity represented was limited by the small number of donors.

Turning to this clone: Which antigen it targets is not known. Base qualities are not at hand, and no much larger clone is one base apart.

V sheds 5 bases and J sheds 3 bases, leaving 17 bases between their ends. Based on the germline V gene, the CDR1 and CDR2 sequences are MDHEN and SYDVKM. Inclusive of the bounding cysteine and phenylalanine, the CDR3 is 16 residues long. Here the CDR3 DNA is all that survives: 48 bases in frame from base 1. TCR CDR3 regions were amplified from genomic DNA by multiplex PCR using the deep immunoSEQ assay. Extracted genomic DNA from each cell subset was distributed evenly across all wells of several immunoSEQ 96-well plates, and each plate was treated as a replicate. For sorted subsets, around 200 ng genomic DNA, equal to 30,000 to 35,000 T cell genomes, was loaded into each replicate PCR. Purified libraries were measured with a Qubit 3.0 fluorometer, size-checked on a Bioanalyzer 2100, and measured again with the KAPA Library Quantification kit. A separate single-read 150-cycle Illumina NextSeq 550 flow cell was used to sequence each immunoSEQ 96-well plate. In the source study's methods: Because the immunoSEQ output included only junctional sequences and no quality scores, the filtering could not be the same as the filtering used for full-length reads. To assign V/J genes and CDR3, sequences were annotated against IMGT germline references using PyIR, a Python wrapper for IgBLAST v1.9. Reads were filtered out if the reads had weak V/J assignments (E-value above 1e-6), no CDR3, stop codons, out-of-frame junctions, or ambiguous translated residues. V3J clonotypes were defined by identical inferred V gene, J gene, and CDR3 amino acid sequence. Percentage overlap between repertoires was computed as shared unique clonotypes divided by the size of the smaller repertoire. Three approaches were used to assess repertoire richness: RTK rarefaction, the Chao1 estimator, and Recon v2.1 estimates of unobserved clonotypes. Generation probabilities for all TCRbeta clonotypes obtained by the gDNA method from a few donors were computed using OLGA. This immuneACCESS table, as held by TCRdb, lists in-frame sequences with V and J called but not all clones. Of the missing ones, under half trace to an unresolved V gene in checked studies; the others have no known cause. V and J calls and clone size follow that table, whereas D and trimming were derived from the DNA. For this sample the table gives 2 million to 3 million clones, of which more than 80% were detected only once. More than 0.12% of the sample is in the top ten clones.

The donors were healthy, HIV-negative adults with no recently reported acute infections or vaccinations. Every donor was a Caucasian adult living in Nashville, Tennessee, USA. CD4+ T cells were enriched by magnetic negative selection, after which naive cells were positively selected on CD45RA and the negative fraction was taken as the memory subset. After blood collection by leukapheresis, PBMCs were isolated using Ficoll-Histopaque density gradient centrifugation and then cryopreserved in the vapor phase of liquid nitrogen. Analytical flow cytometry was used to check the purity and quantity of each magnetically sorted T cell population. Genomic DNA was isolated from each sorted fraction and quantified by UV absorbance on a Nanodrop 2000c.

The sequence was collected from a young man in good health. The rearrangement joined TRBV28 to TRBJ1-5, with the D gene not clear enough to name. The sequenced material came from naive CD4+ T cells sorted from blood. Read against the paper, the sample's cell subset or site label means: CD45RA+ positively selected. The DNA sequence is given as TGTGCCAGCAGTCCACAAGGGATCAACCCCAATCAGCCCCAGCATTTT. Its translation is CASSPQGINPNQPQHF.